This T cell receptor (beta chain) is drawn from a study of identical twins (TCRdb year 2016). With regard to the full study: To test whether fetal clonotypes persist, the study used deep sequencing on TCR alpha and beta repertoires from monozygotic twins, unrelated adults of various ages, and cord blood. To rule out contamination, the twin experiments were replicated at different times with different library preparation protocols. Paper-wide results and their limitations: Because the same donors could not be followed over many years, conclusions were based on cross-sectional statistical analysis. In monozygotic twins, out-of-frame TCR alpha sharing was systematically underestimated by recombination models, although the models agreed with sharing between unrelated individuals. Fewer insertions were carried by abundant cord blood beta clonotypes, a similar but weaker trend appeared in young adult naive repertoires, and no such trend appeared in memory repertoires. In beta out-of-frame sequences, excess twin sharing was weaker, because having fewer shared sequences lowered the signal-to-noise ratio. Zero-insertion analyses could be partly confounded by invariant T cells such as MAIT and iNKT, although diverse VJ usage argued against such confounding for most clonotypes. Compared with coincidental sharing between unrelated individuals, out-of-frame TCR alpha sequences shared between twins had an excess of sequences with low generation probability.

The CDR3 holds 16 amino acids from the cysteine to the phenylalanine. Just CDR3 DNA is preserved here, 48 bases in frame from base 1. V and J are truncated by 2 bases and 1 base respectively, leaving an intervening sequence of 14 bases. CDR1 and CDR2 were assigned from the germline V gene as MNHNS and SASEGT. The library was obtained by 5' RACE. The sequencer was an Illumina HiSeq 2000. Template switching added a universal primer binding site, and the final cDNA carried a unique molecular identifier that allowed TCR cDNA molecules to be counted accurately. Specific primers in the conserved constant-segment region were used to synthesize first-strand cDNA for TCR alpha and beta chains. To control for contamination, each cDNA library was double barcoded with a SMART-Mk sample barcode plus Illumina barcodes. TruSeq adapter sequences and Illumina sample barcodes were added in two successive PCR steps. The Illumina HiSeq platform was used with custom primers to sequence TCR alpha and beta cDNA libraries. From the authors' description of their analysis: MiGEC was used to process raw reads and extract unique molecular identifiers, and MiXCR was used to find CDR3 positions. For each individual, recombination models were inferred using an EM algorithm with the repgenHMM and IGoR tools. The tcR package in R was used for shared clonotype analysis, with sharing normalized by the product of cloneset sizes. To study raw recombination without the effects of thymic and clonal selection, out-of-frame nonproductive sequences were analyzed. TCRdb handled the public reads itself, with Q25 trimming in fastp and clone calling in MiXCR, and kept productive beta chains. Entries are consolidated by CDR3 protein sequence, retaining the most common genes and DNA. Clone size and V and J calls follow TCRdb, not the original study. This sample lists some 1,600,000 distinct CDR3 sequences; about 32% were detected once. Of the sample, 0.25% to 0.3% is held by the ten largest clones.

This clonotype showed up just a few times. Its cognate antigen has yet to be identified. It has no much larger one-base neighbor in the sample; base qualities were not kept. Only healthy Caucasian donors were included. The sample taken for sequencing was cord blood. The receptor's source is a newborn girl in good health. Recombination connected TRBV6-1 to TRBJ2-5, with no reliable assignment of the D segment. Here is the DNA: TGTGCCAGCAGTGAAAATTGGAAGGGCCCCCAAGAGACCCAGTACTTC. This gives the protein CASSENWKGPQETQYF.